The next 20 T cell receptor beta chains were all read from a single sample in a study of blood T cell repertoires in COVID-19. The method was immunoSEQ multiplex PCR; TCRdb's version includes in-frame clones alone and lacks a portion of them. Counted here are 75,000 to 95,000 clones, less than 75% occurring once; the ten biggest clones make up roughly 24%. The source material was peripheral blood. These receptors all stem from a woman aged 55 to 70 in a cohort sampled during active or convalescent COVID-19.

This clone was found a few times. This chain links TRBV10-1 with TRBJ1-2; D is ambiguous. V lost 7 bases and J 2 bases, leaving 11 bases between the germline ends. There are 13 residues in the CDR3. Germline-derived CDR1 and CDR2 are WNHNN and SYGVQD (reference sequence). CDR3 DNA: TGCGCCAGCACCAGAAAATTCAACTATGGCTACACCTTC. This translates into CASTRKFNYGYTF.

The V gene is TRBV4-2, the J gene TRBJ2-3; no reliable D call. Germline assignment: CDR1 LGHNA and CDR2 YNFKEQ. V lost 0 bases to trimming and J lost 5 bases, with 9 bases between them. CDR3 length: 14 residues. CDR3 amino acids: CASSQDRVGDTQYF. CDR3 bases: TGTGCCAGCAGCCAAGATCGGGTAGGAGATACGCAGTATTTT.

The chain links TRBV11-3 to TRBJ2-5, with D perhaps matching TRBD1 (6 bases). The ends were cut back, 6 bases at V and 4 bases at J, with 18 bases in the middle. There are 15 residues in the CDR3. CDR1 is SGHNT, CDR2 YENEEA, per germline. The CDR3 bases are TGTGCCAGCAGTCTCAACAGGGCCCTTGGAGAGACCCAGTACTTC. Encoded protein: CASSLNRALGETQYF. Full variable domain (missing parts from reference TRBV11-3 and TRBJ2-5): EAGVVQSPRYKIIEKKQPVAFWCNPISGHNTLYWYLQNLGQGPELLIRYENEEAVDDSQLPKDRFSAERLKGVDSTLKIQPAELGDSAVYLCASSLNRALGETQYFGPGTRLLVL.

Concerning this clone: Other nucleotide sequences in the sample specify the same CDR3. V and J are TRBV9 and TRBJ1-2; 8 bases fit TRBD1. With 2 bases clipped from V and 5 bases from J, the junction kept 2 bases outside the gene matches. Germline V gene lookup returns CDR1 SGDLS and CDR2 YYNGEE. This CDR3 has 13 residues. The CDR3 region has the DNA TGTGCCAGCAGCGTCGGACAGGGTTATGGCTACACCTTC. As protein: CASSVGQGYGYTF.

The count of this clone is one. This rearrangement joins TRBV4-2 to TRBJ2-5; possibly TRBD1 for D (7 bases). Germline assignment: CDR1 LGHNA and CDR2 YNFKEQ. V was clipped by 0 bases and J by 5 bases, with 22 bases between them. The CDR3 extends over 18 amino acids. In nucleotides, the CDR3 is TGTGCCAGCAGCCAAGATGGGGGAGGTGCTAGAGGGGGCGAGACCCAGTACTTC. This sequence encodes CASSQDGGGARGGETQYF.

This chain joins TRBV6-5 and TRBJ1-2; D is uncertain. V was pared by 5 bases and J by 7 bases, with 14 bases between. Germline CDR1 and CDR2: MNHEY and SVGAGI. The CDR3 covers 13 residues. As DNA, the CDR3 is TGTGCCAGCAGTCCCAAGAGGAGTCTTGGCTACACCTTC. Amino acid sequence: CASSPKRSLGYTF.

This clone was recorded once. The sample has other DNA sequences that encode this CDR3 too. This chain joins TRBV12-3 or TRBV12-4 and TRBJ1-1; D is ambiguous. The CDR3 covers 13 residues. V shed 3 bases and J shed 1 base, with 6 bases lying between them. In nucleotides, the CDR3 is TGTGCCAGCAGTTTGGGAGAGAACACTGAAGCTTTCTTT. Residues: CASSLGENTEAFF.

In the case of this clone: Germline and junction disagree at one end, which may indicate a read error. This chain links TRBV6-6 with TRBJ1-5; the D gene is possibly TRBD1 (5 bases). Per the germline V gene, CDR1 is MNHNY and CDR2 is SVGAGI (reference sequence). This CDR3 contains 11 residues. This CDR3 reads CASSSREGSRF. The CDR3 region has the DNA TGTGCCAGCAGTTCCAGGGAAGGAAGCCGTTTT.

CDR3 in DNA: TGTGCCAGCAGACCCTGGCGGGGGGGCTACACCGGGGAGCTGTTTTTT. It is translated as CASRPWRGGYTGELFF. The J gene is TRBJ2-2, the V gene TRBV2; 9 positions match TRBD2. The CDR3 totals 16 residues. In germline, CDR1 is SNHLY, CDR2 FYNNEI. The V gene end was trimmed by 6 bases and the J gene end by 3 bases; junction bases not matched to a gene: 8.

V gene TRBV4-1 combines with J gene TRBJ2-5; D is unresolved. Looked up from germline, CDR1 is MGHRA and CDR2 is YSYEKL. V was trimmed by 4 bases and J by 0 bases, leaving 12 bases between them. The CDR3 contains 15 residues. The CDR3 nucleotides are TGCGCCAGCAGCCGTGAGAGAGTTAACCAAGAGACCCAGTACTTC. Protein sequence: CASSRERVNQETQYF.

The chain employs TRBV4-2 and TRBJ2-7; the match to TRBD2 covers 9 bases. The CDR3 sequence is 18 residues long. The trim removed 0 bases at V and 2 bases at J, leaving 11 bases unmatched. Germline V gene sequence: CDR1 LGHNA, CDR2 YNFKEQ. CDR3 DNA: TGTGCCAGCAGCCAAGAAAAAGGGCCCCTAGCGGGGACCTACGAGCAGTACTTC. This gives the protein CASSQEKGPLAGTYEQYF.

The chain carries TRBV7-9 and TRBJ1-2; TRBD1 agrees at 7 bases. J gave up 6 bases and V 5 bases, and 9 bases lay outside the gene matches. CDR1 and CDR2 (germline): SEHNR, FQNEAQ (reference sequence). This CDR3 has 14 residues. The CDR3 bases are TGTGCCAGCAGCCTACTCCGGCAGGGGGATGGCTACACCTTC. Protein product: CASSLLRQGDGYTF. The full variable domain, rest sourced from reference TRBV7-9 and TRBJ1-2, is DTGVSQNPRHKITKRGQNVTFRCDPISEHNRLYWYRQTLGQGPEFLTYFQNEAQLEKSRLLSDRFSAERPKGSFSTLEIQRTEQGDSAMYLCASSLLRQGDGYTFGSGTRLTVV.

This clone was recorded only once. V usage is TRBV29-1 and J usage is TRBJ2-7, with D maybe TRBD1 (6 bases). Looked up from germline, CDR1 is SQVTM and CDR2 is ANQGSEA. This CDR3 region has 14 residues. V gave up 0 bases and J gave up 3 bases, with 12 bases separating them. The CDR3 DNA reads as TGCAGCGTTGAAGATCCCCTCAGGGGCTACGAGCAGTACTTC. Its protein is CSVEDPLRGYEQYF.

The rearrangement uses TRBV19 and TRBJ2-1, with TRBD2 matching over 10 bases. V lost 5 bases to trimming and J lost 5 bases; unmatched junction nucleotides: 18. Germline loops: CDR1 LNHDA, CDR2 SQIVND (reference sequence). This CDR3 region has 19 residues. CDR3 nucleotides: TGTGCCAGTAGTCCTCTGGGGCCCACACTAGCGGGGTTGAACAATGAGCAGTTCTTC. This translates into CASSPLGPTLAGLNNEQFF.

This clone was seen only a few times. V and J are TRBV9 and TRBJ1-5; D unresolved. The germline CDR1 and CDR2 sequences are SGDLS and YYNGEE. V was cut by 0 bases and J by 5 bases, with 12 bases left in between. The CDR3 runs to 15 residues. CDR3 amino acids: CASSVDSTAYQPQHF. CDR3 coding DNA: TGTGCCAGCAGCGTAGATTCAACAGCCTATCAGCCCCAGCATTTT.

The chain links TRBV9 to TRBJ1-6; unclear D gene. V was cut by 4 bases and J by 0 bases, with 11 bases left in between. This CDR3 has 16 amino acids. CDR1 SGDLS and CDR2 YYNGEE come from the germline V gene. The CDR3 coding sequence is TGTGCCAGCAGCCCTTGGACTAGCTCCTATAATTCACCCCTCCACTTT. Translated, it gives CASSPWTSSYNSPLHF. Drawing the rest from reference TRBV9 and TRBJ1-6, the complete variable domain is DSGVTQTPKHLITATGQRVTLRCSPRSGDLSVYWYQQSLDQGLQFLIQYYNGEERAKGNILERFSAQQFPDLHSELNLSSLELGDSALYFCASSPWTSSYNSPLHFGNGTRLTVT.

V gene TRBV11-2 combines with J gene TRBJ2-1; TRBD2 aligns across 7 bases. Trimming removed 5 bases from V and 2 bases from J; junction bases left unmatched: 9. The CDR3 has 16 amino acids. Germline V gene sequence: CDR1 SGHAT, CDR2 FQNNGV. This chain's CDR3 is CASSQRLAPTYNEQFF. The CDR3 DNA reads TGTGCCAGCAGCCAAAGACTAGCCCCCACCTACAATGAGCAGTTCTTC.

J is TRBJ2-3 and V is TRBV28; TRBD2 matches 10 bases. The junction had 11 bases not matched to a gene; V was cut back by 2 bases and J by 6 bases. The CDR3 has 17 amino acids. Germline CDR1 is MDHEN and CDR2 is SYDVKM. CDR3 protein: CASSLVPSGGPRDTQYF. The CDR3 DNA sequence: TGTGCCAGCAGTTTAGTGCCTAGCGGGGGTCCCAGGGATACGCAGTATTTT.

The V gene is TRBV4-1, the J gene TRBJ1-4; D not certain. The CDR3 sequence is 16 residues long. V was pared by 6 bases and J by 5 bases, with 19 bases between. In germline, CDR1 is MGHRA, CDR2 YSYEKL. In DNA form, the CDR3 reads TGCGCCAGCAGACAAAACCCAATCGGGGTGAATGAAAAACTGTTTTTT. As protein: CASRQNPIGVNEKLFF.

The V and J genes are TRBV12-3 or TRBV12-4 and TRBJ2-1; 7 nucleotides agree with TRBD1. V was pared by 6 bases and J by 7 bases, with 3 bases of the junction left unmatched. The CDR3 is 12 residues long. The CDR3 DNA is TGTGCCAGCAGGAGGGGACAGAATGAGCAGTTCTTC. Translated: CASRRGQNEQFF.